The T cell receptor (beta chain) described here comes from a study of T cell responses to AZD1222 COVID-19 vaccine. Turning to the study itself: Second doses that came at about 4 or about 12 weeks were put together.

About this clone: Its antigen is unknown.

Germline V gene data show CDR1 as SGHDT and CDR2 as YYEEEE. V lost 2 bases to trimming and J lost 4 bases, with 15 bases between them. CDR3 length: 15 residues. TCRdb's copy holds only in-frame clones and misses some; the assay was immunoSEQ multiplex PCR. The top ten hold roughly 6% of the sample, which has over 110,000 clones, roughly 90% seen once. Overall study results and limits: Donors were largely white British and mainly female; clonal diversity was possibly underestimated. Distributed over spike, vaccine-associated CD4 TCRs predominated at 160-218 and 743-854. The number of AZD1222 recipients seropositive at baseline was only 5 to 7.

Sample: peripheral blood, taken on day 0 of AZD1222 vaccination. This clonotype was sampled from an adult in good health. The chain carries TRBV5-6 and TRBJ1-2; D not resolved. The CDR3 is CASSLTVSTLYGYTF. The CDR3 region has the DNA TGTGCCAGCAGCTTAACAGTTTCGACTCTCTATGGCTACACCTTC.